This is a list of T cell receptor beta chains from one sample in a study of low-dose radiotherapy and immunotherapy resistance in tumors. From the reads, TCRdb called clonotypes with MiXCR, one entry per CDR3 protein. The sample lists fewer than 95,000 distinct CDR3 sequences, roughly a tenth occurring once. The starting material was PBMCs, obtained before treatment. These receptors all come from a male donor with prostate cancer. The CDR3 runs from the conserved cysteine through the conserved F or W. The D gene is left open where the match is weak. Clone size is given for some rows only: seen once, a few or many times, or a class if the clone is expanded.

J | D | size | V | CDR3 | DNA
TRBJ2-6 | - | many | TRBV4-3 | CASSQDGSSGANVLTF | TGCGCCAGCAGCCAAGACGGGAGCTCTGGGGCCAACGTCCTGACTTTC
TRBJ1-5 | TRBD1 | many | TRBV19 | CASSPGWDRKRGNQPQHF | TGTGCCAGTAGTCCTGGATGGGACAGAAAAAGGGGCAATCAGCCCCAGCATTTT
TRBJ1-6 | TRBD1 | many | TRBV10-3 | CAISEGQGVNSPLHF | TGTGCCATCAGTGAGGGTCAGGGGGTCAATTCACCCCTCCACTTT
TRBJ2-5 | TRBD1 | many | TRBV24-1 | CATSDRGKETQYF | TGTGCCACCAGTGACAGGGGGAAAGAGACCCAGTACTTC
TRBJ2-7 | TRBD2 | few | TRBV20-1 | CSARGRGGEQYF | TGCAGTGCTAGAGGCCGCGGGGGCGAGCAGTACTTC
TRBJ2-4 | TRBD2 | many | TRBV20-1 | CSARLAGVTGNIQYF | TGCAGTGCTAGACTAGCGGGAGTTACCGGGAACATTCAGTACTTC
TRBJ2-1 | TRBD2 | many | TRBV27 | CASSFRLAGLDNEQFF | TGTGCCAGCAGTTTCCGACTAGCGGGACTGGACAATGAGCAGTTCTTC
TRBJ2-7 | TRBD2 | many | TRBV5-1 | CASRGGTLSYEQYF | TGCGCCAGCAGGGGAGGGACTTTGTCCTACGAGCAGTACTTC
TRBJ2-7 | TRBD1 | many | TRBV19 | CASSRQTGGSEQYF | TGTGCCAGTAGTCGCCAGACAGGGGGAAGCGAGCAGTACTTC
TRBJ1-5 | - | many | TRBV6-2/TRBV6-3 | CASSPPPGAGSNQPQHF | TGTGCCAGCAGTCCCCCCCCGGGGGCAGGAAGCAATCAGCCCCAGCATTTT
TRBJ2-7 | - | many | TRBV12-3/TRBV12-4 | CASSPGGGEQYF | TGTGCCAGCAGTCCCGGAGGGGGGGAGCAGTACTTC
TRBJ1-1 | - | many | TRBV4-3 | CASSQDEGIMNTEAFF | TGCGCCAGCAGCCAAGATGAGGGGATCATGAACACTGAAGCTTTCTTT
TRBJ2-7 | - | many | TRBV20-1 | CSASPPGGRSYEQYF | TGCAGTGCTAGCCCTCCCGGCGGGCGCTCCTACGAGCAGTACTTC
TRBJ2-5 | - | many | TRBV7-2 | CASSLTYDRKETQYF | TGTGCCAGCAGCTTAACCTATGACAGGAAAGAGACCCAGTACTTC
TRBJ2-1 | - | many | TRBV7-2 | CASSLVGGLATYSYNEQFF | TGTGCCAGCAGCTTAGTTGGGGGGCTAGCGACCTACTCCTACAATGAGCAGTTCTTC
TRBJ2-7 | - | many | TRBV2 | CASSELAYEQYF | TGTGCCAGCAGTGAACTTGCCTACGAGCAGTACTTC
TRBJ2-1 | - | many | TRBV4-1 | CASSQDVMGNEQFF | TGCGCCAGCAGCCAAGATGTTATGGGTAATGAGCAGTTCTTC
TRBJ2-7 | - | - | TRBV7-9 | CASSLDSVSYEQYF | TGTGCCAGCAGCTTGGACTCCGTATCCTACGAGCAGTACTTC
TRBJ2-1 | - | many | TRBV25-1 | CASSVPDYNEQFF | TGTGCCAGCAGTGTCCCAGATTACAATGAGCAGTTCTTC
TRBJ2-3 | - | many | TRBV7-2 | CASSSGGGPLGTQYF | TGTGCCAGCAGTTCCGGTGGGGGCCCCTTGGGTACGCAGTATTTT
TRBJ2-7 | - | many | TRBV12-3/TRBV12-4 | CASRGSYEQYF | TGTGCCAGCAGGGGGTCCTACGAGCAGTACTTC
TRBJ1-6 | - | many | TRBV6-2/TRBV6-3 | CASSYVNGSPLHF | TGTGCCAGCAGTTACGTCAACGGTTCACCCCTCCACTTT
TRBJ1-5 | - | many | TRBV25-1 | CASSLGNQPQHF | TGTGCCAGCAGCCTAGGGAATCAGCCCCAGCATTTT
TRBJ2-3 | - | many | TRBV5-1 | CASSFTGEGDTQYF | TGCGCCAGCAGCTTCACGGGAGAGGGTGATACGCAGTATTTT
TRBJ2-3 | TRBD2 | many | TRBV11-1 | CASSASLAGGSGTDTQYF | TGTGCCAGCAGCGCATCCCTAGCGGGAGGATCGGGCACAGATACGCAGTATTTT
TRBJ2-7 | TRBD1 | many | TRBV5-1 | CASSDDRGPHEQYF | TGCGCCAGCAGCGATGACAGGGGGCCCCACGAGCAGTACTTC
TRBJ2-1 | - | many | TRBV7-8 | CASSSTRDRGGSEQFF | TGTGCCAGCAGCTCAACCCGGGACAGAGGGGGGAGTGAGCAGTTCTTC
TRBJ2-7 | TRBD1 | many | TRBV5-4 | CASSWTGVDEQYF | TGTGCCAGCAGCTGGACAGGGGTGGACGAGCAGTACTTC
TRBJ2-3 | - | - | TRBV5-1 | CARKGRPRDRDTQYF | TGCGCCCGAAAGGGTCGACCCAGGGATAGGGATACGCAGTATTTT
TRBJ2-7 | TRBD1 | many | TRBV19 | CASRPRQGAYEQYF | TGTGCCAGTAGGCCGAGACAGGGGGCCTACGAGCAGTACTTC
TRBJ1-2 | - | many | TRBV29-1 | CSVNGGINYGYTF | TGCAGCGTGAACGGGGGCATTAACTATGGCTACACCTTC
TRBJ2-7 | TRBD1 | many | TRBV29-1 | CSVKQGSSSYEQYF | TGCAGCGTGAAACAGGGGTCTAGCTCCTACGAGCAGTACTTC
TRBJ2-5 | TRBD2 | many | TRBV10-3 | CAISVAGEETQYF | TGTGCCATCAGTGTAGCGGGGGAAGAGACCCAGTACTTC
TRBJ1-4 | - | few | TRBV28 | CASSSYQTNEKLFF | TGTGCCAGCAGTTCTTACCAAACTAATGAAAAACTGTTTTTT
TRBJ2-7 | - | many | TRBV29-1 | CSFRASPFSYEQYF | TGCAGCTTCCGGGCTAGCCCCTTCTCCTACGAGCAGTACTTC
TRBJ2-2 | TRBD1 | many | TRBV27 | CASTGQGNTGELFF | TGTGCCAGTACCGGACAGGGCAACACCGGGGAGCTGTTTTTT
TRBJ2-1 | - | many | TRBV2 | CASSIQVLVGEQFF | TGTGCCAGCAGTATTCAGGTTTTGGTCGGTGAGCAGTTCTTC
TRBJ2-2 | TRBD2 | - | TRBV28 | CASSWTSGSTTGELFF | TGTGCCAGCAGTTGGACTAGCGGGAGCACCACCGGGGAGCTGTTTTTT
TRBJ2-1 | - | many | TRBV20-1 | CSARYKPVYNEQFF | TGCAGTGCTAGATACAAACCGGTATACAATGAGCAGTTCTTC
TRBJ2-5 | TRBD1 | many | TRBV6-5 | CASSYAPGQGQETQYF | TGTGCCAGCAGTTACGCACCGGGACAGGGCCAAGAGACCCAGTACTTC
TRBJ2-1 | - | many | TRBV7-2 | CASSRKLALGYNEQFF | TGTGCCAGCAGCCGGAAACTAGCTTTGGGCTACAATGAGCAGTTCTTC
TRBJ2-5 | TRBD1 | many | TRBV18 | CASSQQGTQETQYF | TGTGCCAGCTCACAACAGGGGACCCAAGAGACCCAGTACTTC
TRBJ2-2 | TRBD2 | many | TRBV19 | CASSMGTSVTGELFF | TGTGCCAGTAGTATGGGGACTAGCGTGACCGGGGAGCTGTTTTTT
TRBJ2-1 | TRBD1 | many | TRBV7-9 | CASSSQGYTYNEQFF | TGTGCCAGCAGCTCACAGGGGTACACCTACAATGAGCAGTTCTTC
TRBJ2-7 | TRBD2 | many | TRBV6-2/TRBV6-3 | CASSDSGNEQYF | TGTGCCAGCAGTGACAGCGGGAACGAGCAGTACTTC
TRBJ2-1 | - | - | TRBV5-1 | CASSLAGGQYNEQFF | TGCGCCAGCAGCTTGGCCGGGGGACAGTACAATGAGCAGTTCTTC
TRBJ1-4 | TRBD1 | - | TRBV20-1 | CSARDRRTGSTNEKLFF | TGCAGTGCTAGAGATCGTAGGACAGGCTCAACTAATGAAAAACTGTTTTTT
TRBJ2-5 | TRBD1 | many | TRBV20-1 | CRPGQGVKTQYF | TGCAGACCGGGACAGGGGGTAAAGACCCAGTACTTC
TRBJ2-7 | - | many | TRBV5-1 | CASSLTGVVNYEQYF | TGCGCCAGCAGCTTAACAGGTGTCGTTAACTACGAGCAGTACTTC